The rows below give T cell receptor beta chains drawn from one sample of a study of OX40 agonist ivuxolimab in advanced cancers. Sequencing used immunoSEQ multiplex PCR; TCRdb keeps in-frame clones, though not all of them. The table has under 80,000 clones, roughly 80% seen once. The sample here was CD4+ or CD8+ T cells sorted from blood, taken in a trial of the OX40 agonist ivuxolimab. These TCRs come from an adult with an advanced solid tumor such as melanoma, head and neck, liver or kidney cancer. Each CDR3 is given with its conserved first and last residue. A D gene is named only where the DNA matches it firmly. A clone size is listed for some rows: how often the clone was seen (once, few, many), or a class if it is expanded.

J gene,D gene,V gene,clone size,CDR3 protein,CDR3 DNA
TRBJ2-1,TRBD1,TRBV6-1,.,CASRRDSSYNEQFF,TGTGCCAGCAGGAGGGACAGCTCCTACAATGAGCAGTTCTTC
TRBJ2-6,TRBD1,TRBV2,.,CASRGPRDRGKSSGANVLTF,TGTGCCAGCAGGGGCCCCAGGGACAGAGGGAAAAGCTCTGGGGCCAACGTCCTGACTTTC
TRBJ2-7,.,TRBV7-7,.,CASSSGGGAEQYF,TGTGCCAGCAGCTCCGGAGGAGGGGCCGAGCAGTACTTC
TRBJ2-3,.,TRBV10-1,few,CASRDIYTDTQYF,TGCGCCAGCAGGGACATCTACACAGATACGCAGTATTTT
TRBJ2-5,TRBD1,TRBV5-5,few,CASSLDRGGTQYF,TGTGCCAGCAGCCTTGACAGGGGGGGGACCCAGTACTTC
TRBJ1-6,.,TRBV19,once,CASSVAQGTLNSPLHF,TGTGCCAGTAGCGTGGCTCAGGGGACATTGAATTCACCCCTCCACTTT
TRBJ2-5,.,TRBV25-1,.,CASSYDSQGAQYF,TGTGCCAGCAGCTATGACAGCCAAGGGGCCCAGTACTTC
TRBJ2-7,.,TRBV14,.,CASSHRQGLSYEQYF,TGTGCCAGCAGCCACCGGCAGGGGCTCTCCTACGAGCAGTACTTC
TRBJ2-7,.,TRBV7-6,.,CASSLQRGGSYEQYF,TGTGCCAGCAGCCTCCAAAGGGGTGGCTCCTACGAGCAGTACTTC
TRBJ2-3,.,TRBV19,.,CASSTPPPADTQYF,TGTGCCAGTAGTACCCCCCCACCGGCAGATACGCAGTATTTT
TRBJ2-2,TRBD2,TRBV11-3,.,CASSYGLAGTANTGELFF,TGTGCCAGCAGCTACGGACTAGCGGGAACTGCGAACACCGGGGAGCTGTTTTTT
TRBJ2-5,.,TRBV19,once,CASTGVSETQYF,TGTGCCAGTACCGGAGTTTCGGAGACCCAGTACTTC
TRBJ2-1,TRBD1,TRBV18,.,CASHADRAHNEQFF,TGTGCCAGCCATGCGGACAGGGCCCACAATGAGCAGTTCTTC
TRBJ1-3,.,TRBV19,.,CASRYGSEGIRNTIYF,TGTGCCAGTCGGTACGGGTCGGAGGGGATAAGAAACACCATATATTTT
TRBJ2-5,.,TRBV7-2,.,CASSLGAFGTQYF,TGTGCCAGCAGCCTAGGTGCCTTTGGGACCCAGTACTTC
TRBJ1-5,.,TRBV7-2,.,CASSLAAQNQPQHF,TGTGCCAGCAGCTTAGCGGCACAAAATCAGCCCCAGCATTTT
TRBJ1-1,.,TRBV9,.,CASSLQGGDTEAFF,TGTGCCAGCAGCTTACAGGGAGGGGACACTGAAGCTTTCTTT
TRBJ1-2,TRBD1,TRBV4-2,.,CASRLTRDRDAGGYTF,TGTGCCAGCAGATTAACCCGGGACAGGGATGCGGGCGGCTACACCTTC